What follows are 22 T cell receptor beta chains derived from one specimen sequenced in a study of cytomegalovirus exposure and HLA in healthy donors. Repertoires were generated with immunoSEQ multiplex PCR, while TCRdb's copy carries only in-frame clones and drops some. The repertoire holds about 200,000 clones, with approximately 80% as singletons. The source material was PBMCs. All receptors derive from a woman aged 25 to 39 in good health and CMV-seropositive.

The V gene is TRBV11-2, the J gene TRBJ2-7; 10 positions agree with TRBD1. This CDR3 has 15 amino acids. V dropped 4 bases and J dropped 3; count of bases not matched to a gene: 6. Germline V gene data show CDR1 as SGHAT and CDR2 as FQNNGV. The CDR3 protein is CASSWGQGLRYEQYF. The CDR3 coding sequence is TGTGCCAGCAGCTGGGGACAGGGGCTTCGCTACGAGCAGTACTTC.

The rearrangement joins TRBV6-4 to TRBJ1-2, with D unresolved. Trimming stripped 3 bases from V and 0 bases from J, with 5 bases between. The germline gives CDR1 MRHNA, CDR2 SNTAGT. The CDR3 has 13 amino acids. The CDR3 loop is CASSEQPNYGYTF. The CDR3, as DNA: TGTGCCAGCAGTGAACAGCCTAACTATGGCTACACCTTC.

This clone was picked up a small number of times. This chain connects TRBV29-1 to TRBJ1-5, with D possibly TRBD1 on 5 matching bases. The CDR3 is made up of 11 amino acids. Trimming shortened V by 1 base and J by 12 bases, and 10 bases separated the two germline ends. In germline, CDR1 is SQVTM, CDR2 ANQGSEA. CDR3 DNA: TGCAGCGTTGAAGTCGGGGGTGTCCAGCATTTT. This encodes CSVEVGGVQHF.

The chain recombines TRBV30 with TRBJ2-7; D is undetermined. Trimming stripped 3 bases from V and 4 bases from J, with 7 bases between. Germline V gene sequence: CDR1 GTSNPN, CDR2 SVGIG (reference sequence). The CDR3 consists of 11 residues. The DNA for the CDR3 is TGTGCCTGGAGGCCAGGATACGAGCAGTACTTC. Its translation is CAWRPGYEQYF.

The chain joins TRBV2 to TRBJ2-7, with TRBD2 matching over 8 bases. The CDR3 is 13 amino acids. CDR1 is SNHLY and CDR2 is FYNNEI in the germline V gene. Losses at the gene ends were 7 bases for V and 1 base for J; bases not matched to a gene: 3. DNA for the CDR3: TGTGCCAGCACGGAGCGGGAGTCCTACGAGCAGTACTTC. Translating gives CASTERESYEQYF.

V gene TRBV7-9 combines with J gene TRBJ1-3; 8 nucleotides agree with TRBD1. The V gene's germline CDR1 is SEHNR and CDR2 FQNEAQ (reference sequence). The CDR3 extends over 16 amino acids. The ends lost 5 bases at V and 4 bases at J; junction bases unmatched: 10. CDR3 DNA sequence: TGTGCCAGCAGCCCGAGGACAGGGTTGGCCGGAAACACCATATATTTT. Translation gives CASSPRTGLAGNTIYF.

The count of this clone is one. The V and J genes are TRBV15 and TRBJ2-7, with 8 bases that match TRBD2. The trim removed 5 bases at V and 4 bases at J, leaving 10 bases unmatched. Germline values: CDR1 LNHNV, CDR2 YYDKDF (reference sequence). This CDR3 region has 15 residues. The CDR3 loop reads CATSPGGVSIYEQYF. The DNA of the CDR3 is TGTGCCACCAGCCCGGGGGGGGTCAGCATTTACGAGCAGTACTTC.

This chain uses TRBV18 with TRBJ2-7; the D gene is possibly TRBD1 (6 bases). The CDR3 consists of 14 residues. V dropped 3 bases and J dropped 2 bases, with 11 bases sitting between them. Germline values: CDR1 KGHSH, CDR2 LQKENI. The CDR3 is CASSPTGATYEQYF. CDR3 nucleotides: TGTGCCAGCTCACCGACAGGCGCCACCTACGAGCAGTACTTC. Supplemented by reference TRBV18 and TRBJ2-7, the full variable domain reads NAGVMQNPRHLVRRRGQEARLRCSPMKGHSHVYWYRQLPEEGLKFMVYLQKENIIDESGMPKERFSAEFPKEGPSILRIQQVVRGDSAAYFCASSPTGATYEQYFGPGTRLTVT.

The chain links TRBV29-1 to TRBJ1-2, with D hard to call. The germline V gene has CDR1 SQVTM and CDR2 ANQGSEA. Trimming shortened V by 1 base and J by 4 bases, and 7 bases separated the two germline ends. The length of the CDR3 is 12 residues. Here the CDR3 DNA reads TGCAGCGTTGAAGTCGGTTTCTATGGCTACACCTTC. This sequence encodes CSVEVGFYGYTF.

This chain joins TRBV6-5 and TRBJ2-7; a weak D match, TRBD1 (5 bases). Germline V gene lookup returns CDR1 MNHEY and CDR2 SVGAGI. This CDR3 has 15 amino acids. Trimming pared 5 bases from V and 2 bases from J, leaving 16 bases between. The CDR3: CASSILGVPTYEQYF. In DNA, the CDR3 is TGTGCCAGCAGTATCCTAGGGGTCCCCACCTACGAGCAGTACTTC.

The rearrangement joins TRBV28 to TRBJ1-3; D unresolved. Germline V gene sequence: CDR1 MDHEN, CDR2 SYDVKM. V was cut by 3 bases and J by 3 bases, with 9 bases left in between. The length of the CDR3 is 14 residues. CDR3 nucleotide sequence: TGTGCCAGCAGTTTCGGCGGTCTTGGAAACACCATATATTTT. It translates to CASSFGGLGNTIYF.

The table lists this clone with a count of one. J is TRBJ1-2 and V is TRBV6-1; D is ambiguous. The CDR3 length is 15 residues. Trimming removed 3 bases from V and 6 bases from J, with 17 bases in between. Germline V gene data show CDR1 as MNHNS and CDR2 as SASEGT. CDR3 protein: CASSDEYGFLHGYTF. CDR3 coding DNA: TGTGCCAGCAGTGACGAATACGGGTTTTTGCATGGCTACACCTTC.

The V call is TRBV2, the J call TRBJ2-1, with 8 bases that match TRBD1. The CDR3 has 14 residues. The germline gives CDR1 SNHLY, CDR2 FYNNEI. The V segment lost 3 bases and the J segment 7 bases; nucleotides outside the gene matches: 5. CDR3 in amino acids: CASSDLYRGNEQFF. The CDR3 region has the DNA TGTGCCAGCAGTGACTTGTACAGGGGGAATGAGCAGTTCTTC.

V is TRBV5-1 and J is TRBJ2-1; 11 bases are a match to TRBD2. Germline V lookup: CDR1 SGHRS, CDR2 YFSETQ. CDR3 length: 15 residues. Germline trimming cut 2 bases from V and 6 bases from J; bases unmatched to any gene: 4. This chain's CDR3 is CASSLLAGDPNEQFF. Here the CDR3 DNA reads TGCGCCAGCAGCTTACTAGCGGGAGATCCCAATGAGCAGTTCTTC. The full variable domain, with the rest looked up from reference TRBV5-1 and TRBJ2-1, is KAGVTQTPRYLIKTRGQQVTLSCSPISGHRSVSWYQQTPGQGLQFLFEYFSETQRNKGNFPGRFSGRQFSNSRSEMNVSTLELGDSALYLCASSLLAGDPNEQFFGPGTRLTVL.

J is TRBJ1-5 and V is TRBV18, with 8 bases identical to TRBD1. CDR1 is KGHSH, CDR2 LQKENI, per germline. This CDR3 comprises 14 residues. Unmatched junction bases numbered 2, after V lost 2 bases and J lost 5 bases. The CDR3 DNA sequence: TGTGCCAGCTCACCAGCGACAGGGGATCAGCCCCAGCATTTT. This codes for CASSPATGDQPQHF.

The rearrangement links TRBV25-1 to TRBJ1-3, with D unresolved. In germline, CDR1 is MGHDK, CDR2 SYGVNS. The CDR3 contains 13 residues. With 5 bases removed from V and 4 bases from J, the gap between germline ends came to 9 bases. The CDR3 reads CASSREGGNTIYF. The CDR3 DNA sequence: TGTGCCAGCAGTCGGGAGGGAGGAAACACCATATATTTT.

The chain couples TRBV28 to TRBJ2-7, with TRBD1 matching 7 bases. With 6 bases clipped from V and 3 bases from J, the junction kept 5 bases outside the gene matches. This CDR3 spans 13 amino acids. CDR1 and CDR2 from the germline V gene are MDHEN and SYDVKM. The CDR3 region has the DNA TGTGCCAGCAGGATAGGGGGCGGCTACGAGCAGTACTTC. Its protein product is CASRIGGGYEQYF.

The chain carries TRBV7-2 and TRBJ2-1, with 11 bases identical to TRBD2. Germline V gene lookup returns CDR1 SGHTA and CDR2 FQGNSA. The CDR3 consists of 16 residues. V dropped 1 base and J dropped 4; count of bases not matched to a gene: 3. CDR3 protein: CASSLVSSGGYNEQFF. CDR3 DNA: TGTGCCAGCAGCTTAGTTTCTAGCGGGGGGTACAATGAGCAGTTCTTC.

This clone was picked up a small number of times. This sequence joins TRBV27 and TRBJ2-1, with TRBD1 as a possible D gene (6 bases). The CDR3 runs to 14 residues. The V gene lost 2 bases and the J gene lost 8 bases, with 13 bases spanning the gap. CDR1 is MNHEY, CDR2 SMNVEV, per germline (reference sequence). The CDR3 region is CASSLAGALYEQFF. CDR3 DNA: TGTGCCAGCAGTTTAGCAGGGGCGCTTTATGAGCAGTTCTTC.

CDR3 coding DNA: TGTGCCAGCAGCGTAGACGCACATAAGAATCAGCCCCAGCATTTT. It specifies CASSVDAHKNQPQHF. The V call is TRBV9, the J call TRBJ1-5; no firm D call. Germline V CDR1 and CDR2: SGDLS, YYNGEE. The CDR3 is 15 amino acids. V gave up 0 bases and J gave up 4 bases, with 11 bases separating them.

The chain uses TRBV15 and TRBJ1-4, with 7 bases lining up with TRBD1. CDR3 length: 15 residues. V lost 3 bases and J lost 6; bases outside the gene matches: 7. CDR1 and CDR2 (germline): LNHNV, YYDKDF (reference sequence). The CDR3 region has the DNA TGTGCCACCAGCAGCTCACAGGGGTATGATGAAAAACTGTTTTTT. This codes for CATSSSQGYDEKLFF.

The rearrangement links TRBV7-2 to TRBJ2-2, with a weak D call TRBD1 (7 bases). Trimming removed 3 bases at V and 0 bases at J, with 14 bases between. Germline values: CDR1 SGHTA, CDR2 FQGNSA. The CDR3 is 17 amino acids. The CDR3 DNA sequence: TGTGCCAGCAGCTTGATGGGCGGGACAGCGAACACCGGGGAGCTGTTTTTT. Residues: CASSLMGGTANTGELFF.